Below, 31 T cell receptor beta chains from the same sample are listed, as sequenced in a study of control samples from healthy donors and cancer patients. Profiled with immunoSEQ multiplex PCR; TCRdb holds only in-frame clones, not every one. The sample comprises fewer than 50,000 clones, roughly 92% of which are singletons, and roughly 0.8% rests with the top ten. Specimen: PBMCs. The source of these receptors is a man aged 30 to 45 with colorectal cancer.

This clone was recorded only once. This chain links TRBV5-1 with TRBJ2-1; D might be TRBD1 or TRBD2, each matching 5 bases. Germline V CDR1 and CDR2: SGHRS, YFSETQ. Trimming took off 2 bases at V and 15 bases at J, with 21 bases between the two ends. The CDR3 covers 14 residues. The CDR3 DNA reads as TGCGCCAGCAGCTTCTCAATTCCGACGGGGACGGGGTTCTTC. It is translated as CASSFSIPTGTGFF. The complete variable domain, with remaining parts taken from reference TRBV5-1 and TRBJ2-1, reads KAGVTQTPRYLIKTRGQQVTLSCSPISGHRSVSWYQQTPGQGLQFLFEYFSETQRNKGNFPGRFSGRQFSNSRSEMNVSTLELGDSALYLCASSFSIPTGTGFFGPGTRLTVL.

The V call is TRBV2, the J call TRBJ1-1; 10 bases match TRBD1. There are 18 residues in the CDR3. Germline V gene data show CDR1 as SNHLY and CDR2 as FYNNEI. The V and J ends lost 6 bases and 4 bases, in that order; junction bases with no gene match: 17. CDR3 loop: CASRARQGARSVATEAFF. The CDR3 nucleotides read TGTGCCAGCAGGGCCAGACAGGGGGCGAGGAGTGTCGCCACTGAAGCTTTCTTT.

This chain joins TRBV7-2 and TRBJ1-2, with 8 bases identical to TRBD1. CDR1 and CDR2 (germline): SGHTA, FQGNSA. CDR3 length: 16 residues. V was pared by 1 base and J by 3 bases, with 7 bases of the junction left unmatched. The CDR3 sequence: CASSLVGQGGDYGYTF. DNA for the CDR3: TGTGCCAGCAGCTTAGTAGGACAGGGAGGGGACTATGGCTACACCTTC.

This clone was counted once. The chain is built from TRBV6-2 or TRBV6-3 and TRBJ1-1, with no clear D. The V end was cut by 5 bases, the J end by 6 bases, with 13 bases between. Germline assignment: CDR1 MNHEY and CDR2 SVGEGT. CDR3 size: 13 residues. CDR3 loop: CASSTLRSAEAFF. DNA of the CDR3: TGTGCCAGCAGTACCCTGAGGTCCGCTGAAGCTTTCTTT.

The chain couples TRBV15 to TRBJ2-1; 8 bases are a match to TRBD2. V lost 3 bases, J lost 3 bases, and 4 bases stayed unmatched. This CDR3 spans 15 amino acids. CDR1 is LNHNV, CDR2 YYDKDF, per germline (reference sequence). CDR3 loop: CATSSLAGGYNEQFF. The CDR3 nucleotides are TGTGCCACCAGCAGTCTCGCGGGGGGCTACAATGAGCAGTTCTTC.

The chain couples TRBV9 to TRBJ2-5; D remains unclear. Germline CDR1 and CDR2: SGDLS and YYNGEE. The CDR3 is 14 residues long. V lost 7 bases and J lost 2, with 15 bases in between. CDR3 protein: CASSPPGRQETQYF. CDR3 DNA: TGTGCCAGCTCCCCTCCAGGACGGCAAGAGACCCAGTACTTC.

V is TRBV5-1 and J is TRBJ2-7, with D possibly TRBD2 on 5 matching bases. Trimming left V 4 bases short and J 4 bases short, with 18 bases between. CDR1 is SGHRS, CDR2 YFSETQ, per germline. The CDR3 is 15 amino acids. The DNA of the CDR3 is TGCGCCAGCAGCCCCACGATGGAGCGGAGATACGAGCAGTACTTC. Encoded protein: CASSPTMERRYEQYF.

The J gene is TRBJ1-3, the V gene TRBV7-8; unclear D gene. V lost 1 base and J lost 0, with 10 bases in between. The germline V gene has CDR1 SGHVS and CDR2 FQNEAQ. CDR3 length: 16 residues. In DNA form, the CDR3 reads TGTGCCAGCAGCTTAGGGACCGATAGCTCTGGAAACACCATATATTTT. The encoded protein is CASSLGTDSSGNTIYF. Full variable domain (missing parts from reference TRBV7-8 and TRBJ1-3): GAGVSQSPRYKVAKRGQDVALRCDPISGHVSLFWYQQALGQGPEFLTYFQNEAQLDKSGLPSDRFFAERPEGSVSTLKIQRTQQEDSAVYLCASSLGTDSSGNTIYFGEGSWLTVV.

This clone was observed a single time. This chain connects TRBV15 to TRBJ2-7; 14 positions agree with TRBD2. Germline assignment: CDR1 LNHNV and CDR2 YYDKDF (reference sequence). With V trimmed by 5 bases and J by 8 bases, 5 bases remained unmatched. The CDR3 covers 14 residues. CDR3 coding DNA: TGTGCCACCAGCTGGGGACTAGCGGGGGACAAGCAGTACTTC. Translating it yields CATSWGLAGDKQYF.

CDR3 sequence reads: CASSPDRYQETQYF. As DNA, the CDR3 is TGTGCCAGCAGCCCGGACAGGTACCAAGAGACCCAGTACTTC. The V and J genes are TRBV7-2 and TRBJ2-5; 7 positions agree with TRBD1. This CDR3 comprises 14 residues. The J segment lost 0 bases and the V segment lost 5 bases, leaving 3 bases of the junction unmatched. The germline gives CDR1 SGHTA, CDR2 FQGNSA.

J is TRBJ1-2 and V is TRBV12-5, with a possible D match to TRBD1 (6 bases). V was cut by 1 base and J by 4 bases, with 22 bases left in between. CDR3 length equals 18 residues. CDR1 LGHNT and CDR2 FRNRAP come from the germline V gene. Here the CDR3 reads CASGLAGRTGTPLYGYTF. The DNA for the CDR3 is TGTGCTAGTGGTTTGGCGGGAAGAACCGGGACACCTCTCTATGGCTACACCTTC.

In this sample, this clone turned up once. V usage is TRBV2 and J usage is TRBJ1-4; weak D call: TRBD1 (6 bases). The CDR3 is made up of 14 amino acids. The germline V gene encodes CDR1 SNHLY and CDR2 FYNNEI. Trimming stripped 6 bases from V and 7 bases from J, with 15 bases between. In nucleotides, the CDR3 is TGTGCCAGCAGAGCCTTCAGAGGGGGTGAAAAACTGTTTTTT. Protein product: CASRAFRGGEKLFF.

The chain has TRBV6-6 and TRBJ1-1, with D possibly TRBD1 on 6 matching bases. V was shortened by 0 bases and J by 4 bases, with 6 bases between the two germline ends. Germline CDR1 reads MNHNY; CDR2 reads SVGAGI (reference sequence). The CDR3 covers 13 residues. The CDR3 sequence: CASSYSGATEAFF. In DNA, the CDR3 is TGTGCCAGCAGTTACTCGGGGGCCACTGAAGCTTTCTTT.

This clone was seen more than once but under ten times. The J gene is TRBJ2-7, the V gene TRBV6-1; 7 bases align to TRBD1. This CDR3 spans 14 amino acids. J was trimmed by 2 bases and V by 2 bases; bases with no gene match: 3. Germline CDR1 reads MNHNS; CDR2 reads SASEGT. Here the CDR3 reads CASSEQGGPYEQYF. The CDR3 nucleotides read TGTGCCAGCAGTGAACAAGGGGGCCCCTACGAGCAGTACTTC.

The chain joins TRBV5-1 to TRBJ1-3, with D uncertain. Trimming pared 1 base from V and 0 bases from J, leaving 11 bases between. The CDR3 consists of 16 residues. Germline CDR1 SGHRS, CDR2 YFSETQ. CDR3 DNA sequence: TGCGCCAGCAGCTTGTACGACGCTAGCTCTGGAAACACCATATATTTT. Protein: CASSLYDASSGNTIYF.

This clone was seen just once. The V gene is TRBV19, the J gene TRBJ2-7; 8 bases are a match to TRBD1. The germline CDR1 and CDR2 sequences are LNHDA and SQIVND (reference sequence). V shed 5 bases, J shed 1 base, and the junction held 4 bases outside the gene matches. The CDR3 consists of 14 residues. The CDR3: CASSDRTGSYEQYF. CDR3 coding DNA: TGTGCCAGTAGTGACCGGACAGGGTCCTACGAGCAGTACTTC.

The J gene is TRBJ2-2, the V gene TRBV6-5; 11 bases align to TRBD1. This CDR3 has 16 residues. The J segment lost 10 bases and the V segment lost 4 bases, leaving 11 bases of the junction unmatched. In germline, CDR1 is MNHEY, CDR2 SVGAGI. The CDR3 is CASSFRTGTGGEELFF. For the CDR3, the DNA is TGTGCCAGCAGTTTCCGAACCGGGACAGGGGGTGAGGAGCTGTTTTTT.

This clone came up once. The chain employs TRBV2 and TRBJ1-2; D not resolved. V was cut by 8 bases and J by 7 bases, with 8 bases left in between. Germline CDR1 and CDR2: SNHLY and FYNNEI. This CDR3 region has 10 residues. CDR3 nucleotide sequence: TGTGCCAGCTCCAGATCTGGCTACACCTTC. Amino acids: CASSRSGYTF.

The rearrangement uses TRBV4-1 and TRBJ1-1; TRBD1 matches at 11 bases. CDR3 length: 16 residues. With V trimmed by 1 base and J by 3 bases, 4 bases remained unmatched. Germline V gene lookup returns CDR1 MGHRA and CDR2 YSYEKL. In DNA form, the CDR3 reads TGCGCCAGCAGCCAAGGGGACAGGGGGTTAGACACTGAAGCTTTCTTT. Amino acid sequence: CASSQGDRGLDTEAFF.

This sequence joins TRBV19 and TRBJ2-4, with 15 bases identical to TRBD2. The CDR3 spans 18 residues. The germline V gene has CDR1 LNHDA and CDR2 SQIVND (reference sequence). The V segment lost 5 bases and the J segment 4 bases; nucleotides outside the gene matches: 9. The CDR3, as DNA: TGTGCCAGTAGTCCATGGACTAGCGGGGGGGTGGAGAAAAACATTCAGTACTTC. This encodes CASSPWTSGGVEKNIQYF.

The chain employs TRBV6-1 and TRBJ1-1; D not resolved. V dropped 2 bases and J dropped 1 base, with 11 bases sitting between them. The CDR3 loop spans 15 amino acids. Germline lookup yields CDR1 MNHNS and CDR2 SASEGT. CDR3: CASSEYAEGNTEAFF. The CDR3 DNA reads TGTGCCAGCAGTGAATATGCGGAGGGGAACACTGAAGCTTTCTTT.

This clone turned up a few times. The rearrangement links TRBV5-6 to TRBJ2-1, with 7 bases that match TRBD1. Trimming at V came to 4 bases and at J to 10 bases, leaving 11 bases not matched to a gene. Germline V CDR1 and CDR2: SGHDT, YYEEEE. The CDR3 contains 14 residues. The CDR3 protein is CASSPDREPEEQFF. The CDR3 bases are TGTGCCAGCAGCCCAGACAGGGAGCCCGAGGAGCAGTTCTTC.

J is TRBJ2-7 and V is TRBV7-9, with D perhaps assigned TRBD1 or TRBD2 (5 bases each). The germline CDR1 and CDR2 sequences are SEHNR and FQNEAQ (reference sequence). This CDR3 region has 16 residues. V was trimmed by 2 bases and J by 5 bases, leaving 19 bases between them. The CDR3 DNA reads TGTGCCAGCAGCTTAAGTGAGGGGTCATCTCTCCACGAGCAGTACTTC. As protein: CASSLSEGSSLHEQYF.

This chain joins TRBV6-6 and TRBJ1-3, with D perhaps matching TRBD1 (5 bases). V lost 6 bases, J lost 0 bases, and 24 bases lay in between. Germline V gene sequence: CDR1 MNHNY, CDR2 SVGAGI (reference sequence). The CDR3 has 19 residues. The CDR3 sequence: CASSSTVPRGPYSGNTIYF. Here the CDR3 DNA reads TGTGCCAGCAGCTCTACTGTCCCCCGGGGCCCATACTCTGGAAACACCATATATTTT.

CDR3 coding DNA: TGTGCCAGCCTCAAGACAGGGAACACCATATATTTT. As protein: CASLKTGNTIYF. The chain links TRBV19 to TRBJ1-3; 7 bases line up with TRBD1. In germline, CDR1 is LNHDA, CDR2 SQIVND (reference sequence). Losses at the gene ends were 9 bases for V and 7 bases for J; bases not matched to a gene: 6. The CDR3 is made up of 12 amino acids.

The V gene is TRBV28, the J gene TRBJ1-1; 7 nucleotides line up with TRBD1. Looked up from germline, CDR1 is MDHEN and CDR2 is SYDVKM. The CDR3 covers 14 residues. Trimming cost V 4 bases and J 5 bases; bases outside gene matches: 7. In nucleotides, the CDR3 is TGTGCCAGCAGTTCGACAGGGCAGATGACTGAAGCTTTCTTT. Translating gives CASSSTGQMTEAFF.

The chain combines TRBV6-1 with TRBJ2-7; 8 bases align to TRBD1. Germline CDR1 MNHNS, CDR2 SASEGT. V shed 3 bases and J 2 bases; nucleotides not matched to a gene: 3. The CDR3 contains 14 residues. As DNA, the CDR3 is TGTGCCAGCAGTGACAGGGGGCCGACCTACGAGCAGTACGTC. It encodes CASSDRGPTYEQYV.

The V and J genes are TRBV30 and TRBJ1-1; 10 bases are a match to TRBD1. J was trimmed by 0 bases and V by 2 bases; bases with no gene match: 3. The CDR3 is 15 residues long. Germline V CDR1 and CDR2: GTSNPN, SVGIG (reference sequence). The CDR3 loop reads CAWSRGQGMNTEAFF. CDR3 DNA sequence: TGTGCCTGGAGTCGGGGACAGGGGATGAACACTGAAGCTTTCTTT.

V gene TRBV7-8 combines with J gene TRBJ1-4; D call uncertain. With 3 bases removed from V and 8 bases from J, the gap between germline ends came to 7 bases. This CDR3 has 12 residues. Germline CDR1 and CDR2: SGHVS and FQNEAQ. In nucleotides, the CDR3 is TGTGCCAGCAGCTTTGTCGGGGAAAAACTGTTTTTT. As protein: CASSFVGEKLFF.

The rearrangement links TRBV19 to TRBJ2-7, with 7 bases aligning to TRBD2. The CDR3 has 15 residues. Germline CDR1 is LNHDA and CDR2 is SQIVND (reference sequence). The ends lost 6 bases at V and 2 bases at J; junction bases unmatched: 10. CDR3 residues: CASRIRGGLTYEQYF. The CDR3, as DNA: TGTGCCAGTAGGATCCGCGGGGGACTAACCTACGAGCAGTACTTC.

The chain carries TRBV4-3 and TRBJ1-1, with D possibly matching TRBD1 (5 bases). The CDR3 spans 16 residues. V gave up 4 bases and J gave up 8 bases, with 23 bases separating them. Germline CDR1 is LGHNA and CDR2 is YSLEER. The CDR3, as DNA: TGCGCCAGCAGCCGGCGGACGTCTGGGGGACCCGTAGAAGCTTTCTTT. Amino acid sequence: CASSRRTSGGPVEAFF.